This T cell receptor beta chain was retrieved from a study of OX40 agonist ivuxolimab in advanced cancers. The CDR3 has 11 amino acids. Between the trimmed V and J ends, which lost 0 bases and 5 bases, there was a span of 2 bases. Germline CDR1 and CDR2: SGHDT and YYEEEE. Libraries were prepared by immunoSEQ multiplex PCR; TCRdb keeps only in-frame clonotypes and omits some of them. The repertoire holds some 72,000 clones, 84% seen once, with roughly 0.5% in the top ten. The input for sequencing was CD4+ or CD8+ T cells sorted from blood, taken in a trial of the OX40 agonist ivuxolimab. The source is an adult with an advanced solid tumor such as melanoma, head and neck, liver or kidney cancer. The chain combines TRBV5-6 with TRBJ1-2; D remains ambiguous. CDR3 sequence: CASSLGYGYTF. The CDR3 DNA sequence: TGTGCCAGCAGCTTGGGGTATGGCTACACCTTC.